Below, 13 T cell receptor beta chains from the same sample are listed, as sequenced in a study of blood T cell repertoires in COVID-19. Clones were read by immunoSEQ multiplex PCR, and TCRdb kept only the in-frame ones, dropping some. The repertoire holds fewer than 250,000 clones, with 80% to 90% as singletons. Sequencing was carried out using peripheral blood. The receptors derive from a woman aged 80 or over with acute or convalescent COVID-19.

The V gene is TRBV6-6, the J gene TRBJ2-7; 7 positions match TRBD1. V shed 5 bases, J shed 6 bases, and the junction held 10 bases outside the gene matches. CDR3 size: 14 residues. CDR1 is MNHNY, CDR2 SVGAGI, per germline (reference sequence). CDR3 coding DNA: TGTGCCAGCAGTCATCACAGGGGAGTACCCGAGCAGTACTTC. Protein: CASSHHRGVPEQYF.

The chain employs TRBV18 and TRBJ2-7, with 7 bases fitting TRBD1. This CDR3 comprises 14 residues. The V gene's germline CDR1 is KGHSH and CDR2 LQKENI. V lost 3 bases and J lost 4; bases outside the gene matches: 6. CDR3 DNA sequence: TGTGCCAGCTCACCGGGACAGCCACCTTACGAGCAGTACTTC. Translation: CASSPGQPPYEQYF.

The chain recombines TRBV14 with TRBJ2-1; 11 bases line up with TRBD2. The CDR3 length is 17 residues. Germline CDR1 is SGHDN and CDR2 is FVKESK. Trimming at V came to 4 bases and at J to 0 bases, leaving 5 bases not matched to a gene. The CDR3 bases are TGTGCCAGCAGCCGTAGACTAGCGGGGAGCTCCTACAATGAGCAGTTCTTC. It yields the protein CASSRRLAGSSYNEQFF.

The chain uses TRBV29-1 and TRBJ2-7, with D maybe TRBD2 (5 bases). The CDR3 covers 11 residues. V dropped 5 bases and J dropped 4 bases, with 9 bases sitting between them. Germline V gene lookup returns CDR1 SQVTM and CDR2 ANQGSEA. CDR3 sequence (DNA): TGCAGCGTTAGGACTGGGTACGAGCAGTACTTC. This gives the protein CSVRTGYEQYF.

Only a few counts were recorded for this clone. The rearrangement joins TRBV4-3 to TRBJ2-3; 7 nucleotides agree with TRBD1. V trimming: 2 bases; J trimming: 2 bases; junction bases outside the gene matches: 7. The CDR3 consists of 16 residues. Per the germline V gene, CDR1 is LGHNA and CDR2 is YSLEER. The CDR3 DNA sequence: TGCGCCAGCAGCCAATCCCGGGACAGCAACACAGATACGCAGTATTTT. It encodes CASSQSRDSNTDTQYF.

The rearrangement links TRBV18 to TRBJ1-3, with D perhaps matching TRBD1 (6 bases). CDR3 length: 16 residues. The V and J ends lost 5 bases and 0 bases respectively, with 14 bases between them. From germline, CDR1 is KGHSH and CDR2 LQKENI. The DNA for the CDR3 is TGTGCCAGCTCAACTCGACAGGCCGGCTCTGGAAACACCATATATTTT. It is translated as CASSTRQAGSGNTIYF.

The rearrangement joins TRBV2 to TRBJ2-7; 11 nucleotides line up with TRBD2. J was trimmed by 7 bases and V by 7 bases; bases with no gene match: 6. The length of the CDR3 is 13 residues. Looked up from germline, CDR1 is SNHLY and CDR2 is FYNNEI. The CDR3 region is CASTTSGSGEQYF. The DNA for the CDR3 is TGTGCCAGCACAACTAGCGGGAGTGGGGAGCAGTACTTC. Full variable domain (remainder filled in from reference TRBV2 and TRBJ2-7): EPEVTQTPSHQVTQMGQEVILRCVPISNHLYFYWYRQILGQKVEFLVSFYNNEISEKSEIFDDQFSVERPDGSNFTLKIRSTKLEDSAMYFCASTTSGSGEQYFGPGTRLTVT.

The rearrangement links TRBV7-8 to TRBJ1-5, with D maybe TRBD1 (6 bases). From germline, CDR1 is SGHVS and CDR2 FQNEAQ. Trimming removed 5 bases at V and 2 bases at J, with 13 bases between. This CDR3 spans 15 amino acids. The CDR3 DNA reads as TGTGCCAGCAGCGAAAGGGGGAGAGGCAATCAGCCCCAGCATTTT. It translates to CASSERGRGNQPQHF.

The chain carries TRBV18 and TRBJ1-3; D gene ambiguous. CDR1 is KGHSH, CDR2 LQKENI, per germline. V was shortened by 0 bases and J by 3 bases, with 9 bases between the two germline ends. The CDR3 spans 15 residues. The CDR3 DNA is TGTGCCAGCTCACCACCGCAAGAGGGTGGAAACACCATATATTTT. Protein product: CASSPPQEGGNTIYF. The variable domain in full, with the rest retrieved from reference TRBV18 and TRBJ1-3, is NAGVMQNPRHLVRRRGQEARLRCSPMKGHSHVYWYRQLPEEGLKFMVYLQKENIIDESGMPKERFSAEFPKEGPSILRIQQVVRGDSAAYFCASSPPQEGGNTIYFGEGSWLTVV.

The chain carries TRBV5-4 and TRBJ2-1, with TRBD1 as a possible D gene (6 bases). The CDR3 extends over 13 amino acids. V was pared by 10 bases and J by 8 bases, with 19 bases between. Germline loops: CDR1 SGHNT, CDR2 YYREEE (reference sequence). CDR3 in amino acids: CAGYRDPGDEQFF. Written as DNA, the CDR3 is TGTGCCGGCTACAGGGACCCCGGGGATGAGCAGTTCTTC.

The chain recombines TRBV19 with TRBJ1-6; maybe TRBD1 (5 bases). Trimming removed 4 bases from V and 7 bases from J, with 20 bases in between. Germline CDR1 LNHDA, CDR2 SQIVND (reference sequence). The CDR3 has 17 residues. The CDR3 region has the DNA TGTGCCAGTAGTACCCTGGGTCTCGGCAGGGTCAATTCACCCCTCCACTTT. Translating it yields CASSTLGLGRVNSPLHF. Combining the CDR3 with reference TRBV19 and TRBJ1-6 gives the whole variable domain DGGITQSPKYLFRKEGQNVTLSCEQNLNHDAMYWYRQDPGQGLRLIYYSQIVNDFQKGDIAEGYSVSREKKESFPLTVTSAQKNPTAFYLCASSTLGLGRVNSPLHFGNGTRLTVT.

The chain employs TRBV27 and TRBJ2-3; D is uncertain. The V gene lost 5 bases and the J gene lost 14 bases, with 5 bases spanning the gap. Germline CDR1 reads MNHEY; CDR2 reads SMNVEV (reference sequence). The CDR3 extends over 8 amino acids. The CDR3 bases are TGTGCCAGCAGTCTGCGGTATTTT. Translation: CASSLRYF.

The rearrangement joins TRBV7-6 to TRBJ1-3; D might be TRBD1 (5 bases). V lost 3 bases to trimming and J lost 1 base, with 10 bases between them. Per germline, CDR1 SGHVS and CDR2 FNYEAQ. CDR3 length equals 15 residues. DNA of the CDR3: TGTGCCAGCAGCTTTGGAACAGGATCTGGAAACACCATATATTTT. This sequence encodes CASSFGTGSGNTIYF.